These 10 T cell receptor beta chains were all obtained from the same sample, sequenced in a study of blood T cell repertoires in COVID-19. Method: immunoSEQ multiplex PCR; TCRdb's copy keeps in-frame clones and lacks some. The data show around 200,000 clones, 86% seen once. Sequences were obtained from PBMCs or T cells enriched from blood (not recorded which). All receptors derive from a woman aged 45 to 65 in a cohort exposed to, infected with or recovered from COVID-19 (not recorded which).

This chain connects TRBV6-2 or TRBV6-3 to TRBJ2-7; D uncertain. Trimming cost V 6 bases and J 3 bases, with 12 bases left between them. The CDR3 has 13 amino acids. CDR1 and CDR2 from the germline V gene are MNHEY and SVGEGT. The CDR3 bases are TGTGCCAGCAGCCCCACTATTAGCTACGAGCAGTACTTC. As protein: CASSPTISYEQYF.

The chain uses TRBV29-1 and TRBJ2-7, with 10 bases fitting TRBD2. From germline, CDR1 is SQVTM and CDR2 ANQGSEA. V trimming: 4 bases; J trimming: 5 bases; junction bases outside the gene matches: 5. The CDR3 totals 13 residues. CDR3 DNA sequence: TGCAGCGTTGCTACTGGACTAGCGGACGAGCAGTACTTC. This gives the protein CSVATGLADEQYF.

The chain joins TRBV6-5 to TRBJ1-2; weak D call: TRBD1 (5 bases). Deletions cut 2 bases from V and 8 bases from J, with 15 bases between. The germline gives CDR1 MNHEY, CDR2 SVGAGI. The CDR3 is 14 residues long. The CDR3 nucleotides read TGTGCCAGCAGTTACACGGGGCGGGCGGGAGGCTACACCTTC. Translated, it gives CASSYTGRAGGYTF.

J is TRBJ2-4 and V is TRBV4-3; D is ambiguous. Trimming removed 1 base at V and 0 bases at J, with 13 bases between. Germline V gene lookup returns CDR1 LGHNA and CDR2 YSLEER. The CDR3 consists of 17 residues. CDR3 sequence: CASSQVVMSLAKNIQYF. CDR3 in DNA: TGCGCCAGCAGCCAAGTTGTGATGTCACTAGCCAAAAACATTCAGTACTTC.

The chain employs TRBV28 and TRBJ1-2; 7 bases fit TRBD1. The CDR3 consists of 14 residues. V was clipped by 4 bases and J by 3 bases; unmatched bases: 5. Germline-derived CDR1 and CDR2 are MDHEN and SYDVKM. CDR3 sequence reads: CASSSGQAHYGYTF. Here the CDR3 DNA reads TGTGCCAGCAGTTCAGGACAGGCCCACTATGGCTACACCTTC.

V is TRBV11-3 and J is TRBJ2-2, with TRBD1 matching 7 bases. This CDR3 has 14 residues. Trimming cost V 3 bases and J 6 bases; bases outside gene matches: 4. Germline loops: CDR1 SGHNT, CDR2 YENEEA. The CDR3 DNA reads TGTGCCAGCAGCTTTACAGGGGTAGCCGGGGAGCTGTTTTTT. This sequence encodes CASSFTGVAGELFF.

V is TRBV6-5 and J is TRBJ1-5, with D possibly TRBD1 on 6 matching bases. The CDR3 contains 12 residues. The germline CDR1 and CDR2 sequences are MNHEY and SVGAGI. Trimming removed 7 bases at V and 4 bases at J, with 8 bases between. CDR3 residues: CASNRVNQPQHF. The CDR3 DNA reads as TGTGCCAGCAACAGGGTGAATCAGCCCCAGCATTTT.

The chain carries TRBV9 and TRBJ1-2, with D possibly being TRBD1 (5 bases). There are 17 residues in the CDR3. CDR1 SGDLS and CDR2 YYNGEE come from the germline V gene. With 0 bases removed from V and 1 base from J, the gap between germline ends came to 16 bases. For the CDR3, the DNA is TGTGCCAGCAGCGTAGAGGTAGCAGGGCCCTTTAACTATGGCTACACCTTC. Residues: CASSVEVAGPFNYGYTF. Full variable domain (remainder filled in from reference TRBV9 and TRBJ1-2): DSGVTQTPKHLITATGQRVTLRCSPRSGDLSVYWYQQSLDQGLQFLIQYYNGEERAKGNILERFSAQQFPDLHSELNLSSLELGDSALYFCASSVEVAGPFNYGYTFGSGTRLTVV.

The rearrangement uses TRBV10-3 and TRBJ2-7, with 9 bases aligning to TRBD1. CDR1 and CDR2 (germline): ENHRY, SYGVKD. The CDR3 has 14 amino acids. Unmatched junction bases numbered 6, after V lost 4 bases and J lost 5 bases. CDR3 nucleotide sequence: TGTGCCATCAGTGGGGGGGGACAGGGCGACGAGCAGTACTTC. Translating gives CAISGGGQGDEQYF.

The rearrangement joins TRBV7-2 to TRBJ2-5; perhaps TRBD1 as D (6 bases). V was pared by 2 bases and J by 5 bases, with 9 bases between. The CDR3 is 13 residues long. Germline V gene sequence: CDR1 SGHTA, CDR2 FQGNSA. CDR3 nucleotide sequence: TGTGCCAGCAGCTTACAGGGGACGGAGACCCAGTACTTC. Residues: CASSLQGTETQYF. The full variable domain, in which reference TRBV7-2 and TRBJ2-5 provide the parts outside the CDR3, is GAGVSQSPSNKVTEKGKDVELRCDPISGHTALYWYRQSLGQGLEFLIYFQGNSAPDKSGLPSDRFSAERTGGSVSTLTIQRTQQEDSAVYLCASSLQGTETQYFGPGTRLLVL.